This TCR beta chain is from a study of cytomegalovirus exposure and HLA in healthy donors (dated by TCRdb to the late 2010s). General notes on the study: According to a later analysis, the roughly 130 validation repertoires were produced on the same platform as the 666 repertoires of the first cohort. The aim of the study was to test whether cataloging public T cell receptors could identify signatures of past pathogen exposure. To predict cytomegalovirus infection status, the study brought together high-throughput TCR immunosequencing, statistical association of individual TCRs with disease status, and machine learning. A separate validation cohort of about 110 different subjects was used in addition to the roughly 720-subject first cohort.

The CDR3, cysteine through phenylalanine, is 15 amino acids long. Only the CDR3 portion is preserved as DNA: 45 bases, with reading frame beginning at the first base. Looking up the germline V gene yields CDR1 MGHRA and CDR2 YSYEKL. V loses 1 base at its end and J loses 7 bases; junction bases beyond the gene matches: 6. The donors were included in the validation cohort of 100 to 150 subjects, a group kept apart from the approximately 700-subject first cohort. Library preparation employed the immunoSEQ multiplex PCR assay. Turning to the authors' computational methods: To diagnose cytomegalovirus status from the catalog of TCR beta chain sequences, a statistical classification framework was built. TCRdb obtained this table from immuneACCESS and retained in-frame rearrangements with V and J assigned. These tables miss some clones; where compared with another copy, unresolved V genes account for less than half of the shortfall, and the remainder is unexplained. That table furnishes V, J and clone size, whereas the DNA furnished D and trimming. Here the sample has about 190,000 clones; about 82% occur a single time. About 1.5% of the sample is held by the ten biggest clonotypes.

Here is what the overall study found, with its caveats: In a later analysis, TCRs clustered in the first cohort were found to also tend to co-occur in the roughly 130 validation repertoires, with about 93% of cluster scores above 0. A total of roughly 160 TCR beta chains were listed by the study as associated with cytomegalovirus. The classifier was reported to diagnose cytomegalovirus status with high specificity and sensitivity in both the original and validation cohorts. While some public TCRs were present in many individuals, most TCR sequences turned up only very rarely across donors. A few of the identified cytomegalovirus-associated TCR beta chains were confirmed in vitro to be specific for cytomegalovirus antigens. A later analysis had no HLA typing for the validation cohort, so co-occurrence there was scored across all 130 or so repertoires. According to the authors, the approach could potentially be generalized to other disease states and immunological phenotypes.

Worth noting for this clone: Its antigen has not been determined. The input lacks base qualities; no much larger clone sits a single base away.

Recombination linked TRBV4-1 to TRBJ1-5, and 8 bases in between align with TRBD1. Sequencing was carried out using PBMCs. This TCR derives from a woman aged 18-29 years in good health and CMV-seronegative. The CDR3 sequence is CASSQVTGALQPQHF. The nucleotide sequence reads TGCGCCAGCAGCCAAGTGACAGGGGCGTTACAGCCCCAGCATTTT.